The 17 T cell receptor beta chains in this list originate from one sample, sequenced in a study of OX40 agonist ivuxolimab in advanced cancers. Libraries were built with the immunoSEQ multiplex PCR assay. Not all clones reach the TCRdb copy of this immuneACCESS table, which keeps in-frame sequences only. Checked studies attribute under half of the gap to unresolved V genes and leave the rest unexplained. Present in this sample are more than 85,000 clones, about 90% of which were seen just once. The ten largest account for about 1.6% of the sample. Specimen: CD4+ or CD8+ T cells sorted from blood, collected in a trial of the OX40 agonist ivuxolimab. The receptors derive from an adult with an advanced solid tumor such as melanoma, head and neck, liver or kidney cancer.

This rearrangement joins TRBV29-1 to TRBJ2-1; the D is unclear. Trimming took off 2 bases at V and 9 bases at J, with 14 bases between the two ends. This CDR3 has 13 residues. Germline V gene sequence: CDR1 SQVTM, CDR2 ANQGSEA. The CDR3 DNA is TGCAGCGTTGAAAAGCCCGAGACATTTGAGCAGTTCTTC. Protein product: CSVEKPETFEQFF.

The chain links TRBV10-3 to TRBJ2-7, with TRBD2 identical over 8 bases. Germline trimming cut 8 bases from V and 5 bases from J; bases unmatched to any gene: 8. This CDR3 comprises 13 residues. The germline CDR1 and CDR2 sequences are ENHRY and SYGVKD. Here the CDR3 reads CAIAGGRLNEQYF. CDR3 nucleotides: TGTGCCATCGCGGGAGGCAGGCTCAACGAGCAGTACTTC.

V is TRBV29-1 and J is TRBJ1-3; D might be TRBD1 (5 bases). The CDR3 totals 15 residues. The V end was cut by 5 bases, the J end by 3 bases, with 17 bases between. Germline loops: CDR1 SQVTM, CDR2 ANQGSEA. CDR3 sequence: CSVQTGARGGNTIYF. The CDR3 DNA reads as TGCAGCGTTCAAACCGGGGCAAGAGGTGGAAACACCATATATTTT.

The chain carries TRBV11-2 and TRBJ2-7; 11 bases map to TRBD2. V lost 5 bases, J lost 0 bases, and 3 bases stayed unmatched. CDR3 size: 15 residues. In germline, CDR1 is SGHAT, CDR2 FQNNGV. The CDR3 coding sequence is TGTGCCAGCAGCCAGACTAGCGGGGTCTCCTACGAGCAGTACTTC. Translation: CASSQTSGVSYEQYF.

This clone was found once. J is TRBJ2-3 and V is TRBV2; D is unclear. V lost 6 bases, J lost 0 bases, and 10 bases lay in between. The CDR3 has 14 residues. Germline V gives CDR1 SNHLY, CDR2 FYNNEI. CDR3: CASRVGLSTDTQYF. In nucleotides, the CDR3 is TGTGCCAGCAGAGTCGGGTTAAGCACAGATACGCAGTATTTT.

This chain joins TRBV5-1 and TRBJ2-7; D uncertain. V was clipped by 4 bases and J by 3 bases, with 8 bases between them. CDR3 size: 12 residues. In germline, CDR1 is SGHRS, CDR2 YFSETQ. The CDR3 nucleotides are TGCGCCAGCAGCGTCTCTAGCTACGAGCAGTACTTC. Translation gives CASSVSSYEQYF.

The chain recombines TRBV27 with TRBJ2-5, with D hard to call. V gave up 5 bases and J gave up 3 bases, with 13 bases separating them. The CDR3 is 14 residues long. Germline V gene sequence: CDR1 MNHEY, CDR2 SMNVEV (reference sequence). The CDR3 nucleotides are TGTGCCAGCAGTCAATCGGGTTTCGAAGAGACCCAGTACTTC. It specifies CASSQSGFEETQYF.

This clone came up once. This chain joins TRBV18 and TRBJ2-5; 10 nucleotides agree with TRBD1. V lost 3 bases to trimming and J lost 2 bases; unmatched junction nucleotides: 6. Per germline, CDR1 KGHSH and CDR2 LQKENI. This CDR3 contains 16 residues. The CDR3 loop is CASSPKRGQGQETQYF. CDR3 nucleotides: TGTGCCAGCTCACCCAAGAGGGGACAGGGGCAAGAGACCCAGTACTTC.

The chain joins TRBV6-5 to TRBJ2-7, with TRBD1 matching over 7 bases. V shed 6 bases, J shed 2 bases, and the junction held 7 bases outside the gene matches. The CDR3 has 14 amino acids. From germline, CDR1 is MNHEY and CDR2 SVGAGI. Written as DNA, the CDR3 is TGTGCCAGCAGAGCCACCGGGACAGCCTACGAGCAGTACTTC. The encoded protein is CASRATGTAYEQYF.

The chain recombines TRBV7-8 with TRBJ2-5; D gene ambiguous. The end of the DNA aligns better with TRBJ2-7, so the J call may be wrong. The CDR3 has 14 residues. Germline values: CDR1 SGHVS, CDR2 FQNEAQ. The CDR3 sequence: CASTLRVATYEQYF. CDR3 sequence (DNA): TGTGCCAGCACCCTTAGAGTCGCAACCTACGAGCAGTACTTC.

This clone was seen once. The V and J genes are TRBV18 and TRBJ2-7; TRBD2 agrees at 11 bases. There are 14 residues in the CDR3. The germline V gene encodes CDR1 KGHSH and CDR2 LQKENI. With 3 bases clipped from V and 2 bases from J, the junction kept 0 bases outside the gene matches. CDR3 sequence (DNA): TGTGCCAGCTCACCGACTAGCGGGACCTACGAGCAGTACTTC. The encoded protein is CASSPTSGTYEQYF.

This sequence joins TRBV19 and TRBJ1-4; D gene ambiguous. The CDR3 has 12 residues. CDR1 and CDR2 (germline): LNHDA, SQIVND (reference sequence). V was trimmed by 3 bases and J by 9 bases, leaving 8 bases between them. CDR3 sequence: CASSIGRKKLFF. The CDR3 bases are TGTGCCAGTAGTATTGGGCGTAAAAAACTGTTTTTT.

V and J are TRBV28 and TRBJ2-5; D unclear. The end of the DNA aligns better with TRBJ2-7, so the J call may be wrong. Germline loops: CDR1 MDHEN, CDR2 SYDVKM. The CDR3 covers 14 residues. Here the CDR3 DNA reads TGTGCCAGCGGCGCTTGGCAGAACCTCTACGAGCAGTACTTC. It specifies CASGAWQNLYEQYF.

The V call is TRBV18, the J call TRBJ1-1; D gene uncertain. Germline V lookup: CDR1 KGHSH, CDR2 LQKENI. V shed 3 bases and J shed 3 bases, with 11 bases lying between them. CDR3 length: 14 residues. The CDR3 DNA reads TGTGCCAGCTCACCGTCGGCACAAGACACTGAAGCTTTCTTT. Residues: CASSPSAQDTEAFF. Based on the CDR3 plus reference TRBV18 and TRBJ1-1, the full variable domain is NAGVMQNPRHLVRRRGQEARLRCSPMKGHSHVYWYRQLPEEGLKFMVYLQKENIIDESGMPKERFSAEFPKEGPSILRIQQVVRGDSAAYFCASSPSAQDTEAFFGQGTRLTVV.

The chain links TRBV28 to TRBJ2-7; either TRBD1 or TRBD2 may supply D (5 bases each). Germline V gene sequence: CDR1 MDHEN, CDR2 SYDVKM. CDR3 length: 15 amino acids. V was pared by 1 base and J by 3 bases, with 13 bases between. In DNA form, the CDR3 reads TGTGCCAGCAGTTTATCGGGACCGTTACACTACGAGCAGTACTTC. Translation: CASSLSGPLHYEQYF.

The DNA of the CDR3 is TGTGCCAGCAGTTTGACAGGGAATCAGCCCCAGCATTTT. It specifies CASSLTGNQPQHF. The gene calls are TRBV28 and TRBJ1-5; TRBD1 agrees at 7 bases. V shed 3 bases and J 4 bases; nucleotides not matched to a gene: 0. Germline CDR1 is MDHEN and CDR2 is SYDVKM. The CDR3 has 13 amino acids.

This clone was observed once. The rearrangement joins TRBV18 to TRBJ2-7; D gene uncertain. The germline V gene has CDR1 KGHSH and CDR2 LQKENI. The CDR3 runs 12 residues. V lost 3 bases, J lost 4 bases, and 7 bases lay in between. CDR3 sequence (DNA): TGTGCCAGCTCACCCACCAATTACGAGCAGTACTTC. Translating gives CASSPTNYEQYF.